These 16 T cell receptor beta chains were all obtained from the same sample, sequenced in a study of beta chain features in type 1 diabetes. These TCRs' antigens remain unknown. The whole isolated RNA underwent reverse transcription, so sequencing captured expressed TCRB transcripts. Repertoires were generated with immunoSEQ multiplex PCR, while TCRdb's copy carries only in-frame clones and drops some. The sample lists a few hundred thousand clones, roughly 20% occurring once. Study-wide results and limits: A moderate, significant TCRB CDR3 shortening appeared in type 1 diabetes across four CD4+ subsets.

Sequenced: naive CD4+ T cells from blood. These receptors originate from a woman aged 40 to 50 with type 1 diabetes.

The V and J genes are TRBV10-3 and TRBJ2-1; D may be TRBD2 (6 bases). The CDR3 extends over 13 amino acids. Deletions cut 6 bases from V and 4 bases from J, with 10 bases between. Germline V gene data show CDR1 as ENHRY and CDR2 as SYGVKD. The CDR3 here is CAIRGTVYNEQFF. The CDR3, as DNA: TGTGCCATCAGGGGGACTGTGTACAATGAGCAGTTCTTC.

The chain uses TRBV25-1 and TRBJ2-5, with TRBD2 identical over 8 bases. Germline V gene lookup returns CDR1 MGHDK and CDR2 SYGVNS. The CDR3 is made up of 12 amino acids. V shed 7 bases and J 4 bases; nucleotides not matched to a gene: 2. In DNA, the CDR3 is TGTGCCAGCACTCTAGCGGGAGAGACCCAGTACTTC. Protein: CASTLAGETQYF.

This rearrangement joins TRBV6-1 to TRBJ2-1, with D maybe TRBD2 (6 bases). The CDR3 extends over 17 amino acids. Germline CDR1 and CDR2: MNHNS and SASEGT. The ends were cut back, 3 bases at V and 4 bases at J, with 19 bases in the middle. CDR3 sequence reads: CASSEAQGGRAYNEQFF. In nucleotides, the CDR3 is TGTGCCAGCAGTGAGGCGCAGGGAGGAAGGGCTTACAATGAGCAGTTCTTC.

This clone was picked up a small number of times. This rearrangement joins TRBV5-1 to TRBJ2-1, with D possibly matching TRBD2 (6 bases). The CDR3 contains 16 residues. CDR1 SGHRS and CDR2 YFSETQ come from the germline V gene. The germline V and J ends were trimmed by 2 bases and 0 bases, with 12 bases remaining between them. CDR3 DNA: TGCGCCAGCAGCTTCCGATACGGGGGCTCCTACAATGAGCAGTTCTTC. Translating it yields CASSFRYGGSYNEQFF.

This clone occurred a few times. The CDR3 DNA reads TGTGCCAGCAGCGTTTCCGGGAGGAATGGCTACACCTTC. Protein sequence: CASSVSGRNGYTF. The chain uses TRBV9 and TRBJ1-2; D is unclear. CDR1 is SGDLS and CDR2 is YYNGEE in the germline V gene. The CDR3 extends over 13 amino acids. Between the trimmed V and J ends, which lost 2 bases and 6 bases, there was a span of 11 bases.

CDR3 DNA sequence: TGTGCCAGCAGTTTAACGGGCTCCTACAATGAGCAGTTCTTC. It is translated as CASSLTGSYNEQFF. The J gene is TRBJ2-1, the V gene TRBV25-1; D is unresolved. Per germline, CDR1 MGHDK and CDR2 SYGVNS. V was cut by 5 bases and J by 0 bases, with 8 bases left in between. CDR3 length equals 14 residues.

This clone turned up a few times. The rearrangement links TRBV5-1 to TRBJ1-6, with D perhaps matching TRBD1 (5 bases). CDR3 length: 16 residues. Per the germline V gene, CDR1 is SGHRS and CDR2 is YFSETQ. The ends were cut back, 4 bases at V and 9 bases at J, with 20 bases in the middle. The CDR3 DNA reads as TGCGCCAGCAGCCGGGGGACCGACTGGATGGGTTCACCCCTCCACTTT. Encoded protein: CASSRGTDWMGSPLHF.

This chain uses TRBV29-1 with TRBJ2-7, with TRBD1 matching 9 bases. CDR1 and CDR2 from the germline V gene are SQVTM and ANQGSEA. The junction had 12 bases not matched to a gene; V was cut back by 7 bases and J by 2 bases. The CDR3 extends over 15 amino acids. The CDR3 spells CSAEGLGQGTYEQYF. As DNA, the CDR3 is TGCAGCGCCGAAGGTTTGGGACAGGGAACCTACGAGCAGTACTTC.

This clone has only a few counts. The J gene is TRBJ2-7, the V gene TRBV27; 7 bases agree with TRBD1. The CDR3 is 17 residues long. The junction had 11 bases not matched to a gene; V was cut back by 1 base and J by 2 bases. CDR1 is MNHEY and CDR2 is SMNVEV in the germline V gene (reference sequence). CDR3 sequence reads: CASSLYPWTGTAYEQYF. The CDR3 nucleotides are TGTGCCAGCAGTTTATATCCTTGGACAGGTACTGCCTACGAGCAGTACTTC.

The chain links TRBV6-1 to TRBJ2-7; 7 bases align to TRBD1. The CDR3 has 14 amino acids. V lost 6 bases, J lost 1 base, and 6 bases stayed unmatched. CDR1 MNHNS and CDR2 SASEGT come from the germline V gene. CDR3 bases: TGTGCCAGCAGCCCGGGACAGAATTCCTACGAGCAGTACTTC. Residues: CASSPGQNSYEQYF.

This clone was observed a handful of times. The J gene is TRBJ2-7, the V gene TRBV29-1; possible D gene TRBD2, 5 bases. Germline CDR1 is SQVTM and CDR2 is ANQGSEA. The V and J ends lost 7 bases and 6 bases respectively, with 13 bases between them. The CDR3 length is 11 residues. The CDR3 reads CSARRGSEQYF. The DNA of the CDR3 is TGCAGCGCCCGACGGGGTTCCGAGCAGTACTTC.

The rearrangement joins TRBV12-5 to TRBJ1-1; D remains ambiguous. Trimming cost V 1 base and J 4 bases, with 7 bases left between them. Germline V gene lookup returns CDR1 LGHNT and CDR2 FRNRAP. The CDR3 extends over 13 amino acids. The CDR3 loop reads CASGLGAGTEAFF. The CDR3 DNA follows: TGTGCTAGTGGTTTGGGGGCGGGCACTGAAGCTTTCTTT.

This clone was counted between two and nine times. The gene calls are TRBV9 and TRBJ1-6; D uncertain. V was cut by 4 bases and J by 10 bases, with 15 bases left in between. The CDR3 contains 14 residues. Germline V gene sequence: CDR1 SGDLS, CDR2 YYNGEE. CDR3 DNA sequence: TGTGCCAGCAGCCCCGACTCGGTTGGGTCACCCCTCCACTTT. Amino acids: CASSPDSVGSPLHF. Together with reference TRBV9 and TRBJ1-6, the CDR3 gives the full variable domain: DSGVTQTPKHLITATGQRVTLRCSPRSGDLSVYWYQQSLDQGLQFLIQYYNGEERAKGNILERFSAQQFPDLHSELNLSSLELGDSALYFCASSPDSVGSPLHFGNGTRLTVT.

The CDR3 DNA reads as TGTGCCAGCAGCCCTCGGACGGGAGGCGAAAAACTGTTTTTT. This codes for CASSPRTGGEKLFF. V is TRBV5-4 and J is TRBJ1-4; no definite D call. With 4 bases removed from V and 8 bases from J, the gap between germline ends came to 15 bases. The CDR3 has 14 amino acids. The germline CDR1 and CDR2 sequences are SGHNT and YYREEE (reference sequence).

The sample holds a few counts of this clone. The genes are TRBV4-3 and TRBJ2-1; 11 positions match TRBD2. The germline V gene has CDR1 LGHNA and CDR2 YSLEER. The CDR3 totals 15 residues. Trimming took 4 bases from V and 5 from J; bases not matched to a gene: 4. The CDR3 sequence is CASSLLAGGNNEQFF. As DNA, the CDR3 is TGCGCCAGCAGCCTTTTAGCGGGAGGGAACAATGAGCAGTTCTTC.

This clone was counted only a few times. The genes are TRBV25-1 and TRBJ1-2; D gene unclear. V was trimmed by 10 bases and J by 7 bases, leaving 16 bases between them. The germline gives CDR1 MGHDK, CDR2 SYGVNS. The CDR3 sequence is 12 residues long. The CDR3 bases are TGTGCCACCACGAGTGTTCGAGGTGGCTACACCTTC. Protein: CATTSVRGGYTF.